The T cell receptor (beta chain) under discussion was sequenced for a study of T cells in Graves' hyperthyroidism and ophthalmopathy. Study information: Peripheral blood collection took place at initial diagnosis, before any treatment.

At least ten counts were recorded for this clonotype. Its antigen remains unknown. One end of the junction fails to match germline, which may point to a read error. The V gene's germline CDR1 is SGHAT and CDR2 FQDESV (reference sequence). This CDR3 has 17 residues. Findings and caveats of the study: The authors' 13 V-J model separated ophthalmopathy from stable hyperthyroidism. In blood, most of the thyroid clonotypes expanded above 0.001 were also present. The model identified upcoming ophthalmopathy a median roughly 6 months ahead of onset.

Authors of the study amplified TCR beta CDR3 regions from RNA transcripts. The HTBI primer set served for first-round RT-PCR of the TCR CDR3. Via MiXCR, TCRdb re-called the multiplex PCR reads, giving one row per CDR3 protein. The sample contains 500,000 to 750,000 distinct CDR3 sequences, 15% to 19% of which appear only once. The J gene is TRBJ2-2, the V gene TRBV11-1; TRBD2 is a possible D gene (6 bases). The receptor was isolated from a woman in her twenties or thirties with Graves' hyperthyroidism. The sequencing sample was made of blood. The CDR3 is CASRDYLGRANTGELFF. The CDR3 region has the DNA TGTGCCAGCAGGGACTATCTCGGCAGGGCGAATACCGGGGAGCTGTTTTTT.